Following are 20 T cell receptor beta chains from one sample sequenced in a study of low-dose radiotherapy and immunotherapy resistance in tumors. TRAV- and TRBV-specific primers, spanning alpha and beta chains, primed first-strand cDNA. For amplifying TCRs, the PCR ran for about 19 cycles with Phusion, which was used together with a constant-region primer and the adapter on the V primers. Each CDR3 protein gets one entry after TCRdb re-called the reads with MiXCR. The sample records tens of thousands of distinct CDR3 sequences, over 15% being singletons. The time point is: before trial treatment. Sequenced here: PBMCs, sampled before treatment. The receptors derive from a male donor with prostate cancer.

The chain carries TRBV19 and TRBJ1-5; TRBD1 might be the D (5 bases). Germline V lookup: CDR1 LNHDA, CDR2 SQIVND (reference sequence). V was trimmed by 3 bases and J by 1 base, leaving 7 bases between them. There are 14 residues in the CDR3. Here the CDR3 reads CASSIRDSNQPQHF. For the CDR3, the DNA is TGTGCCAGTAGTATTAGGGACAGCAATCAGCCCCAGCATTTT. Full variable domain (rest looked up from reference TRBV19 and TRBJ1-5): DGGITQSPKYLFRKEGQNVTLSCEQNLNHDAMYWYRQDPGQGLRLIYYSQIVNDFQKGDIAEGYSVSREKKESFPLTVTSAQKNPTAFYLCASSIRDSNQPQHFGDGTRLSIL.

This clonotype was counted ten times or more. V and J are TRBV11-2 and TRBJ1-1; 7 bases are a match to TRBD1. CDR3 length equals 12 residues. The germline gives CDR1 SGHAT, CDR2 FQNNGV. V trimming: 1 base; J trimming: 10 bases; junction bases outside the gene matches: 3. The CDR3 region is CASSLGHRGAFF. Written as DNA, the CDR3 is TGTGCCAGCAGCTTAGGACACAGGGGAGCTTTCTTT. Full variable domain (remainder filled in from reference TRBV11-2 and TRBJ1-1): EAGVAQSPRYKIIEKRQSVAFWCNPISGHATLYWYQQILGQGPKLLIQFQNNGVVDDSQLPKDRFSAERLKGVDSTLKIQPAKLEDSAVYLCASSLGHRGAFFGQGTRLTVV.

This rearrangement joins TRBV7-2 to TRBJ1-1; 7 positions match TRBD1. CDR1 is SGHTA, CDR2 FQGNSA, per germline. After removal of 5 bases from V and 0 bases from J, the junction contained 6 bases not matched to a gene. This CDR3 has 15 amino acids. CDR3 protein: CASSTMTGMNTEAFF. The CDR3 bases are TGTGCCAGCAGCACCATGACAGGGATGAACACTGAAGCTTTCTTT.

This clonotype was observed many times. The V and J genes are TRBV5-6 and TRBJ2-3, with a tentative D call TRBD1 (5 bases). Trimming shortened V by 4 bases and J by 2 bases, and 14 bases separated the two germline ends. CDR3 size: 15 residues. Germline V gene sequence: CDR1 SGHDT, CDR2 YYEEEE. In DNA, the CDR3 is TGTGCCAGCAGCCTGACAGTCACACCCACAGATACGCAGTATTTT. Translation gives CASSLTVTPTDTQYF. The variable domain in full, with the rest retrieved from reference TRBV5-6 and TRBJ2-3, is DAGVTQSPTHLIKTRGQQVTLRCSPKSGHDTVSWYQQALGQGPQFIFQYYEEEERQRGNFPDRFSGHQFPNYSSELNVNALLLGDSALYLCASSLTVTPTDTQYFGPGTRLTVL.

This clonotype was found many times. J is TRBJ2-3 and V is TRBV27; 7 positions agree with TRBD1. CDR3 length: 16 amino acids. Germline CDR1 MNHEY, CDR2 SMNVEV (reference sequence). J was trimmed by 0 bases and V by 3 bases; bases with no gene match: 6. The CDR3 coding sequence is TGTGCCAGCAGTTTTCAGGGGACAGACAGCACAGATACGCAGTATTTT. Protein product: CASSFQGTDSTDTQYF.

This clonotype was found many times. This chain joins TRBV19 and TRBJ2-7; tentatively, D is TRBD1 (6 bases). The CDR3 covers 14 residues. Trimming pared 6 bases from V and 0 bases from J, leaving 12 bases between. In germline, CDR1 is LNHDA, CDR2 SQIVND (reference sequence). CDR3 in DNA: TGTGCCAGTAGCGACCGGGACACCTCCTACGAGCAGTACTTC. Residues: CASSDRDTSYEQYF.

This clonotype has at least ten counts. This rearrangement joins TRBV6-2 or TRBV6-3 to TRBJ2-7, with 11 positions matching TRBD1. Losses at the gene ends were 6 bases for V and 6 bases for J; bases not matched to a gene: 13. The CDR3 is 16 amino acids. Germline-derived CDR1 and CDR2 are MNHEY and SVGEGT. CDR3 in DNA: TGTGCCAGCAGCCAAAGAGCTCCCGGGACAGGGGGCGAGCAGTACTTC. It is translated as CASSQRAPGTGGEQYF.

The V gene is TRBV30, the J gene TRBJ2-4; unclear D gene. The CDR3 length is 13 residues. Germline CDR1 reads GTSNPN; CDR2 reads SVGIG (reference sequence). V gave up 5 bases and J gave up 7 bases, with 15 bases separating them. DNA for the CDR3: TGTGCCTGGGGGGTCTTGGCGGAGAACATTCAGTACTTC. This translates into CAWGVLAENIQYF.

This rearrangement joins TRBV5-4 to TRBJ2-2; possible D gene TRBD2, 6 bases. Trimming left V 0 bases short and J 2 bases short, with 14 bases between. The CDR3 has 17 residues. CDR1 is SGHNT, CDR2 YYREEE, per germline (reference sequence). CDR3 nucleotide sequence: TGTGCCAGCAGCTTGGGCGCTAGCGTGGGTAACACCGGGGAGCTGTTTTTT. Encoded protein: CASSLGASVGNTGELFF. Looking up the rest from reference TRBV5-4 and TRBJ2-2 gives the full variable domain: ETGVTQSPTHLIKTRGQQVTLRCSSQSGHNTVSWYQQALGQGPQFIFQYYREEENGRGNFPPRFSGLQFPNYSSELNVNALELDDSALYLCASSLGASVGNTGELFFGEGSRLTVL.

This clonotype came up many times. This rearrangement joins TRBV29-1 to TRBJ1-1; D is unresolved. Trimming left V 7 bases short and J 0 bases short, with 12 bases between. This CDR3 comprises 13 residues. From germline, CDR1 is SQVTM and CDR2 ANQGSEA. CDR3 in amino acids: CSAPGNLNTEAFF. DNA for the CDR3: TGCAGCGCTCCCGGGAACCTGAACACTGAAGCTTTCTTT.

This clonotype was counted at least ten times. The chain links TRBV11-2 to TRBJ2-5; TRBD1 matches 9 bases. CDR1 and CDR2 from the germline V gene are SGHAT and FQNNGV. The CDR3 extends over 15 amino acids. Germline trimming cut 1 base from V and 6 bases from J; bases unmatched to any gene: 6. The CDR3 loop is CASSLGSGQGQTQYF. Written as DNA, the CDR3 is TGTGCCAGCAGCTTAGGCTCGGGACAGGGACAGACCCAGTACTTC.

This clonotype was counted between two and nine times. The V call is TRBV5-4, the J call TRBJ2-3; tentatively, D is TRBD1 (6 bases). CDR3 length: 15 residues. Germline CDR1 SGHNT, CDR2 YYREEE (reference sequence). With 3 bases removed from V and 2 bases from J, the gap between germline ends came to 13 bases. This chain's CDR3 is CASSSRRGPTDTQYF. For the CDR3, the DNA is TGTGCCAGCAGCTCTCGCAGGGGCCCCACAGATACGCAGTATTTT.

At least ten counts were recorded for this clonotype. For the CDR3, the DNA is TGTGCCAGCAGTTCCCGAGGGACAGGGGGAGCGGGAAACACCATATATTTT. Protein sequence: CASSSRGTGGAGNTIYF. This chain connects TRBV12-3 or TRBV12-4 to TRBJ1-3, with TRBD1 matching over 11 bases. V shed 4 bases and J 4 bases; nucleotides not matched to a gene: 9. The CDR3 is 17 amino acids.

In regard to this clonotype: This likely stems from a read error, as it lies one base from a far larger clone. This likely comes from a read error, as the CDR3 has no conserved phenylalanine or tryptophan at its end. The rearrangement joins TRBV5-1 to TRBJ2-7, with D perhaps TRBD1 (6 bases). CDR1 and CDR2 (germline): SGHRS, YFSETQ. The CDR3 totals 13 residues. The CDR3 DNA sequence: TGTGCCAGCAGCCCCGGACAGCCCTACGAGCAGTACCTC. Encoded protein: CASSPGQPYEQYL.

V usage is TRBV5-1 and J usage is TRBJ2-7; the D call may be TRBD1 or TRBD2 (5 bases each). CDR1 is SGHRS and CDR2 is YFSETQ in the germline V gene. V dropped 0 bases and J dropped 5 bases, with 15 bases sitting between them. There are 15 residues in the CDR3. CDR3 sequence (DNA): TGCGCCAGCAGCTTGGTTCAAGGGGACGGCAACGAGCAGTACTTC. It is translated as CASSLVQGDGNEQYF.

About this clonotype itself: A much larger clone is a single base away; this may be a read error. V usage is TRBV7-2 and J usage is TRBJ2-1; D may correspond to TRBD1 or TRBD2 (5 bases each). The germline V and J ends were trimmed by 1 base and 10 bases, with 17 bases remaining between them. CDR3 size: 15 residues. Germline loops: CDR1 SGHTA, CDR2 FQGNSA. The CDR3 nucleotides read TGTGCCAGCAGCTTAGGGGGGTCAGGAGCCTACGAGCAGTTCTTC. As protein: CASSLGGSGAYEQFF. The variable domain in full, completed from reference TRBV7-2 and TRBJ2-1, reads GAGVSQSPSNKVTEKGKDVELRCDPISGHTALYWYRQSLGQGLEFLIYFQGNSAPDKSGLPSDRFSAERTGGSVSTLTIQRTQQEDSAVYLCASSLGGSGAYEQFFGPGTRLTVL.

This clonotype occurred many times. The CDR3 loop is CSASPGGGWYGYTF. DNA of the CDR3: TGCAGCGCATCCCCCGGTGGGGGTTGGTATGGCTACACCTTC. This chain uses TRBV29-1 with TRBJ1-2, with D possibly TRBD1 on 5 matching bases. In germline, CDR1 is SQVTM, CDR2 ANQGSEA. V dropped 7 bases and J dropped 5 bases, with 20 bases sitting between them. This CDR3 has 14 amino acids.

This clonotype was recorded at least ten times. V and J are TRBV20-1 and TRBJ2-3, with 8 bases lining up with TRBD2. From germline, CDR1 is DFQATT and CDR2 SNEGSKA (reference sequence). The CDR3 contains 14 residues. V trimming: 3 bases; J trimming: 0 bases; junction bases outside the gene matches: 2. The CDR3 protein is CSASGGASTDTQYF. The CDR3 DNA sequence: TGCAGTGCTAGCGGGGGGGCTAGCACAGATACGCAGTATTTT.

This clonotype came up many times. The chain links TRBV29-1 to TRBJ1-1; D is possibly TRBD1 (5 bases). V was pared by 4 bases and J by 2 bases, with 14 bases between. The CDR3 is 14 residues long. The germline gives CDR1 SQVTM, CDR2 ANQGSEA. The DNA for the CDR3 is TGCAGCGTTGGATCACAGGCCACTAACACTGAAGCTTTCTTT. This encodes CSVGSQATNTEAFF.

This clonotype has a count of ten or more. This chain joins TRBV20-1 and TRBJ2-3, with a possible D match to TRBD2 (7 bases). The germline gives CDR1 DFQATT, CDR2 SNEGSKA (reference sequence). Trimming pared 4 bases from V and 8 bases from J, leaving 22 bases between. The CDR3 runs to 15 residues. This CDR3 reads CSAIRGGGRFGTQYF. CDR3 DNA: TGCAGTGCTATTAGGGGGGGGGGGCGTTTTGGTACGCAGTATTTT.